This T cell receptor (beta chain) was sequenced for a study of long-term antiretroviral therapy in people with HIV. Germline loops: CDR1 SGHDT, CDR2 YYEEEE. The V gene end was trimmed by 7 bases and the J gene end by 1 base; junction bases not matched to a gene: 11. The CDR3 totals 18 residues. Run at survey level, the immunoSEQ assay was version v3.0. Assay: immunoSEQ multiplex PCR; the TCRdb copy retains only in-frame clones and omits some. The sample yields roughly 23,000 clones, 80% to 90% seen once. The sequenced sample was unsorted PBMCs, obtained 0.1 years before starting antiretroviral therapy. The V call is TRBV5-6, the J call TRBJ2-3, with 14 bases aligning to TRBD2. The receptor was isolated from a man aged 18 to 29 with HIV. CDR3 region: CASGGGLAGGPGTDTQYF. CDR3 in DNA: TGTGCCAGCGGAGGCGGACTAGCGGGAGGACCGGGCACAGATACGCAGTATTTT.